This TCR beta chain emerged from a study of blood T cell repertoires in COVID-19. In the original analysis: Amplifying reference gene primers gave estimates of nucleated cell counts. Data came from immunoSEQ multiplex PCR; TCRdb stores just in-frame clones and leaves some out. V and J calls and clone size are copied from that table; D and trimming were computed from the DNA. The sample includes some 240,000 clones, roughly four fifths of them seen just once. The V end lost 7 bases, the J end lost 7 bases, and 10 bases lay between the germline ends. The CDR3 contains 12 residues. CDR1 SGHVS and CDR2 FQNEAQ come from the germline V gene.

The receptor was derived from a woman between 70 and 85 years old with COVID-19, enrolled during active disease. The chain employs TRBV7-8 and TRBJ2-2; the D is unclear. Input material: peripheral blood. The CDR3 DNA reads TGTGCCAGCACCCTCCTAGGCGGGGAGCTGTTTTTT. The encoded protein is CASTLLGGELFF.